This TCR beta chain was recorded in a study of blood T cell dynamics during melanoma immunotherapy. General observations from the study: Cell-free DNA CDR3 sequences most resembled the immune-effector CD8+ subset, which was also most clonal.

Germline CDR1 SEHNR, CDR2 FQNEAQ (reference sequence). The CDR3 sequence is 13 residues long. With 5 bases removed from V and 5 bases from J, the gap between germline ends came to 13 bases. This clone has more than one count but fewer than ten. Its antigen is not identified. The assay received all extracted DNA from sorted CD8+ subsets. Assay: immunoSEQ multiplex PCR; the TCRdb copy retains only in-frame clones and omits some. This sample has over 10,000 clones, with approximately 90% found just once. Time point here: week 3, after first cycle of checkpoint inhibitor. Blood was drawn before treatment and at week 3 after checkpoint blockade. Patients with prior systemic cancer treatment, concomitant immunosuppressants, or other active malignancies were excluded.

The origin of this receptor is a human donor with melanoma. The rearrangement uses TRBV7-9 and TRBJ2-7; D may be TRBD1 or TRBD2 (5 bases each). This specimen consisted of effector memory CD8+ T cells from blood, obtained from a patient treated with checkpoint blockade. This chain's CDR3 is CASSPSGLDEQYF. The CDR3 region has the DNA TGTGCCAGCAGCCCATCGGGGCTCGACGAGCAGTACTTC. The full variable domain, completed using reference TRBV7-9 and TRBJ2-7, is DTGVSQNPRHKITKRGQNVTFRCDPISEHNRLYWYRQTLGQGPEFLTYFQNEAQLEKSRLLSDRFSAERPKGSFSTLEIQRTEQGDSAMYLCASSPSGLDEQYFGPGTRLTVT.